Below are 9 T cell receptor beta chains sequenced from a single sample in a study of shared clonotypes between healthy human individuals. This table comes from immunoSEQ multiplex PCR, and its TCRdb copy is limited to in-frame clones, with some not included. The table has about 1 million clones, approximately 80% seen once; the top ten hold more than 0.5%. Input material: memory CD4+ T cells from PBMCs. As for subset: CD45RA-negative fraction. The receptor set was obtained from a man younger than 35 in good health. Some clones in this sample may be carry-over from other donors' samples.

The chain links TRBV18 to TRBJ2-2; D is perhaps TRBD1 (5 bases). This CDR3 has 16 amino acids. V lost 6 bases and J 0 bases, leaving 14 bases between the germline ends. CDR1 KGHSH and CDR2 LQKENI come from the germline V gene. CDR3 residues: CASSQQGPPNTGELFF. DNA of the CDR3: TGTGCCAGCTCCCAGCAGGGTCCCCCGAACACCGGGGAGCTGTTTTTT.

V and J are TRBV11-3 and TRBJ2-2; D may be TRBD2 (5 bases). The V gene lost 1 base and the J gene lost 5 bases, with 8 bases spanning the gap. This CDR3 contains 14 residues. Germline V gene lookup returns CDR1 SGHNT and CDR2 YENEEA. The CDR3 sequence is CASSLGGRTGELFF. The CDR3 nucleotides read TGTGCCAGCAGCTTAGGAGGGCGGACCGGGGAGCTGTTTTTT.

This chain uses TRBV15 with TRBJ2-4; 12 bases line up with TRBD2. The CDR3 totals 16 residues. Germline trimming cut 5 bases from V and 6 bases from J; bases unmatched to any gene: 8. CDR1 LNHNV and CDR2 YYDKDF come from the germline V gene (reference sequence). CDR3 coding DNA: TGTGCCACCAGCGGCTCACTAGCGGGGGGTGGAAACATTCAGTACTTC. Residues: CATSGSLAGGGNIQYF.

The chain carries TRBV28 and TRBJ2-7; TRBD1 aligns across 9 bases. V was pared by 8 bases and J by 5 bases, with 7 bases of the junction left unmatched. The germline V gene encodes CDR1 MDHEN and CDR2 SYDVKM. This CDR3 spans 13 amino acids. As DNA, the CDR3 is TGTGCCAGCGGGACAGGGAGTAGCCACGAGCAGTACTTC. Protein: CASGTGSSHEQYF.

The rearrangement uses TRBV19 and TRBJ2-6, with 12 positions matching TRBD2. Trimming took 6 bases from V and 2 from J; bases not matched to a gene: 8. Germline loops: CDR1 LNHDA, CDR2 SQIVND (reference sequence). The CDR3 runs to 18 residues. CDR3 DNA sequence: TGTGCCAGTAGGCGACTAGCGGGAGCCGGCGCTGGGGCCAACGTCCTGACTTTC. Translated: CASRRLAGAGAGANVLTF.

This clone turned up a few times. V usage is TRBV10-3 and J usage is TRBJ2-1; 10 nucleotides agree with TRBD2. Germline V gives CDR1 ENHRY, CDR2 SYGVKD. The CDR3 contains 17 residues. V lost 0 bases to trimming and J lost 0 bases; unmatched junction nucleotides: 2. The CDR3 DNA follows: TGTGCCATCAGTGAGTCGAGGACTAGCGGCTCCTACAATGAGCAGTTCTTC. It encodes CAISESRTSGSYNEQFF.

V gene TRBV5-4 combines with J gene TRBJ1-5, with no clear D. Deletions cut 3 bases from V and 3 bases from J, with 10 bases between. The CDR3 totals 14 residues. Per the germline V gene, CDR1 is SGHNT and CDR2 is YYREEE (reference sequence). CDR3 nucleotide sequence: TGTGCCAGCAGCTCCTTCCAATACAATCAGCCCCAGCATTTT. It yields the protein CASSSFQYNQPQHF.

This clone showed up just a few times. The same CDR3 arises from other DNA sequences in this sample as well. The chain recombines TRBV19 with TRBJ1-1; D gene unclear. CDR3 length equals 12 residues. Germline loops: CDR1 LNHDA, CDR2 SQIVND (reference sequence). V gave up 5 bases and J gave up 3 bases, with 7 bases separating them. The CDR3 reads CASSRWDTEAFF. For the CDR3, the DNA is TGTGCCAGTAGTCGTTGGGACACTGAAGCTTTCTTT.

This chain uses TRBV2 with TRBJ1-2; D call uncertain. V lost 7 bases, J lost 6 bases, and 15 bases lay in between. CDR1 SNHLY and CDR2 FYNNEI come from the germline V gene. The CDR3 length is 13 residues. CDR3 region: CASKETVSHGYTF. CDR3 coding DNA: TGTGCCAGCAAAGAAACAGTATCCCATGGCTACACCTTC.